These T cell receptor beta chains were read from a single sample in a study of T cell changes during pregnancy in multiple sclerosis. Here immunoSEQ multiplex PCR was the method, and the copy in TCRdb shows in-frame clones only, minus some. Of under 100,000 clones in the sample, over 90% are singletons; the top ten hold more than 1%. The specimen comprised peripheral blood, sampled in the second trimester of pregnancy. These receptors came from a female donor with multiple sclerosis, enrolled in a pregnancy study. Both conserved end residues are part of each CDR3. Fields, in order: D gene, J gene, V gene, clone size, CDR3 DNA, CDR3 protein. The D gene is left open where the match is weak. Size is stated for part of the rows, as once, few or many counts, or as a class when the clone is expanded.

-,TRBJ1-2,TRBV7-3,-,TGTGCCAGCAGCTTAACTGCGGCCAGCCCCTATGGCTACACCTTC,CASSLTAASPYGYTF
-,TRBJ1-5,TRBV6-1,-,TGTGCCAGCAGTGACGGCGGAGCCAATCAGCCCCAGCATTTT,CASSDGGANQPQHF
-,TRBJ2-7,TRBV27,-,TGTGCCAGCAGCCCGACTGGATACGAGCAGTACTTC,CASSPTGYEQYF
TRBD2,TRBJ2-1,TRBV5-1,-,TGCGCCAGCAGAACCGGGACTAGCGGCGTCAATGAGCAGTTCTTC,CASRTGTSGVNEQFF
TRBD1,TRBJ1-5,TRBV28,-,TGTGCCAGCAGTTTAACAGGGGGCTTATCAGACGCTCAGCCCCAGCATTTT,CASSLTGGLSDAQPQHF
-,TRBJ1-2,TRBV7-8,-,TGTGCCAGCAGCCCGAGCAGGGGAAGAGGGGATATTAACTATGGCTACACCTTC,CASSPSRGRGDINYGYTF
TRBD1,TRBJ1-4,TRBV30,-,TGTGCCTGGAGTGGGGAAGGACAGGGGGATGAAAAACTGTTTTTT,CAWSGEGQGDEKLFF
-,TRBJ2-5,TRBV2,-,TGTGCCAGCAGCCAGGCAGAGACCCAGTACTTC,CASSQAETQYF
-,TRBJ1-1,TRBV2,-,TGTGCCAGCAGTGAACAAGGGGGGAACACTGAAGCTTTCTTT,CASSEQGGNTEAFF
-,TRBJ1-3,TRBV4-2,-,TGTGCCAGCAGCCAAGATCAAGTACAGGCGCGCATATCTGGAAACACCATATATTTT,CASSQDQVQARISGNTIYF
TRBD2,TRBJ2-7,TRBV5-1,once,TGCGCCAGCAGCCCCATCCCCCTAGCGGGGTCCTACGAGCAGTACTTC,CASSPIPLAGSYEQYF
TRBD2,TRBJ2-1,TRBV10-1,-,TGCGCCATCATGACTCGGACTAGCGGGTTGATGAGCTCCTACAATGAGCAGTTCTTC,CAIMTRTSGLMSSYNEQFF
-,TRBJ2-1,TRBV19,-,TGTGCCAGTAGTTTACAGGGAGGGTACAATGAGCAGTTCTTC,CASSLQGGYNEQFF
-,TRBJ1-2,TRBV11-2,-,TGTGCCAGCACCCACGACAGTAACTATGGCTACACCTTC,CASTHDSNYGYTF
-,TRBJ1-3,TRBV6-6,-,TGTGCCAGCAGTTACGCCAGGGCTGGAAACACCATATATTTT,CASSYARAGNTIYF
-,TRBJ2-1,TRBV10-1,-,TGCGCCAGCAGTGAGTCGATAAGCGCGATCTCCTACAATGAGCAGTTCTTC,CASSESISAISYNEQFF
-,TRBJ2-1,TRBV20-1,-,TGCAGTGCTAGATTTAATAATGAGCAGTTCTTC,CSARFNNEQFF
-,TRBJ2-5,TRBV14,-,TGTGCCAGCAGCCAAGCCTCACTCGGGACCCAGTACTTC,CASSQASLGTQYF
-,TRBJ2-2,TRBV5-1,-,TGCGCCAGCAGCTTCGGTGTAGCGGACGCCTTGTTTTTT,CASSFGVADALFF
-,TRBJ1-1,TRBV4-3,-,TGCGCCAGCAGCCAAGATCCAACAGGCCCCCCGAACACTGAAGCTTTCTTT,CASSQDPTGPPNTEAFF
TRBD1,TRBJ2-7,TRBV5-6,-,TGTGCCAGCAGCTCCCGGGACAGGGACGAGCAGTACTTC,CASSSRDRDEQYF
TRBD2,TRBJ2-1,TRBV25-1,-,TGTGCCAGCTCACCCCCACTAGCGGGATTAGGATACAATGAGCAGTTCTTC,CASSPPLAGLGYNEQFF
TRBD2,TRBJ2-5,TRBV7-8,-,TGTGCCAGCAGCTTAGCGCCATTGACTAGCGGGATTCTGGGGTACCAAGAGACCCAGTACTTC,CASSLAPLTSGILGYQETQYF
-,TRBJ1-1,TRBV7-9,-,TGTGCCAGCAGCTCACGGGGGAGCACTGAAGCTTTCTTT,CASSSRGSTEAFF
-,TRBJ1-5,TRBV14,once,TGTGCCAGCAGCCTTTCCCCGAATCAGCCCCAGCATTTT,CASSLSPNQPQHF
-,TRBJ1-5,TRBV28,-,TGTGCCAGCTTGCCGGCCAGGGATGGCAATCAGCCCCAGCATTTT,CASLPARDGNQPQHF
TRBD1,TRBJ1-3,TRBV6-6,-,TGTGCCAGCAGGGGGGACAGAACTGGAAACACCATATATTTT,CASRGDRTGNTIYF
TRBD2,TRBJ2-3,TRBV6-1,-,TGTGCCAGCAGTGAGGGGGACTACACTAGCACAGATACGCAGTATTTT,CASSEGDYTSTDTQYF
-,TRBJ2-7,TRBV5-1,once,TGCGCCAGCAGCTTGGATCGGAGCTCCTACGAGCAGTACTTC,CASSLDRSSYEQYF
TRBD1,TRBJ2-7,TRBV5-5,-,TGTGCCAGCAGCTTGGCCGGACAGGGGGTCTACGAGCAGTACTTC,CASSLAGQGVYEQYF
TRBD1,TRBJ1-1,TRBV5-1,-,TGCGCCAGCAGCTTGACCGACAGGGAAAACACTGAAGCTTTCTTT,CASSLTDRENTEAFF
-,TRBJ2-4,TRBV5-1,-,TGCGCCAGCCGAGACAGCGTCATTCAGTACTTC,CASRDSVIQYF
-,TRBJ1-1,TRBV25-1,-,TGTGCCAGCAGTGAGGCGGCAGGGGCCGACACTGAAGCTTTCTTT,CASSEAAGADTEAFF
TRBD2,TRBJ2-3,TRBV5-1,-,TGCGCCAGCAGCTCGACTAGCGGGAGGGCGAGCTCTAGTGGCACAGATACGCAGTATTTT,CASSSTSGRASSSGTDTQYF
TRBD2,TRBJ2-2,TRBV19,-,TGTGCCAGTAGTACGACTAGCCGTGCCGGGGAGCTGTTTTTT,CASSTTSRAGELFF
-,TRBJ2-3,TRBV29-1,-,TGCAGCGTTCAGCAGGGGACAGATACGCAGTATTTT,CSVQQGTDTQYF
-,TRBJ1-5,TRBV9,-,TGTGCCAGCAGCGTAGCCGGTACGGGGAGCCATCAGCCCCAGCATTTT,CASSVAGTGSHQPQHF
-,TRBJ1-1,TRBV28,-,TGTGCCAGCAGACTTTACCCTGAAGCTTTCTTT,CASRLYPEAFF
-,TRBJ2-1,TRBV19,-,TGTGCCAGTAGCGACTCCGGGGGTCGCTCCTACAATGAGCAGTTCTTC,CASSDSGGRSYNEQFF
-,TRBJ1-4,TRBV6-1,-,TGTGCCACCGACCGGGTGCCTTCTGAAAAACTGTTTTTT,CATDRVPSEKLFF
TRBD2,TRBJ2-1,TRBV5-1,-,TGCGCCAGCAGCTTGTACCCCCCGGGACTAGCGGGAGAGAATGAGCAGTTCTTC,CASSLYPPGLAGENEQFF
-,TRBJ2-5,TRBV11-3,-,TGTGCCAGCAGCTCAGGGAGGACAGAGACCCAGTACTTC,CASSSGRTETQYF
-,TRBJ1-5,TRBV6-1,-,TGTGCCAGCAGTGATCCCCTGTCCCCCCGGCCCCAGCATTTT,CASSDPLSPRPQHF
TRBD1,TRBJ1-5,TRBV6-1,-,TGTGCCAGCAGTGAAGACAGGGGTCAGCCCCAGCATTTT,CASSEDRGQPQHF
TRBD1,TRBJ1-2,TRBV7-9,once,TGTGCCAGCAGCTTGACCCAGGGGGCGCGTAATGGCTACACCTTC,CASSLTQGARNGYTF
-,TRBJ1-1,TRBV19,-,TGTGCCAGTAGTGGACCGGGGGGGGCCATTGGAACTGAAGCTTTCTTT,CASSGPGGAIGTEAFF
-,TRBJ1-6,TRBV5-4,-,TGTGCCAGCAGCCTGGAGACACTGAATTCACCCCTCCACTTT,CASSLETLNSPLHF
-,TRBJ2-3,TRBV5-4,-,TGTGCCAGCAGCCCCGGGGGGCGGACAGATACGCAGTATTTT,CASSPGGRTDTQYF
-,TRBJ2-4,TRBV9,-,TGTGCCAGCAGCGCAGGCGGGATTGGGGGAAACATTCAGTACTTC,CASSAGGIGGNIQYF
-,TRBJ2-6,TRBV5-6,-,TGTGCCAGCAGCTTGGTATTCGGGGGGCATGGGGCCAACGTCCTGACTTTC,CASSLVFGGHGANVLTF
-,TRBJ2-7,TRBV5-1,-,TGCGCCAGCAGCTTGGCCCGCTCCTACGAGCAGTACTTC,CASSLARSYEQYF
-,TRBJ2-5,TRBV5-8,-,TGTGCCAGCAGCTTTACACAGACTCGGACAAGGACCCAGTACTTC,CASSFTQTRTRTQYF
-,TRBJ1-2,TRBV10-3,-,TGTGCCATCAGTGCATCCAGCTATGGCTACACCTTC,CAISASSYGYTF
TRBD1,TRBJ2-7,TRBV13,-,TGTGCCAGCAGCTTAAGACAGGGCGAGCTTTCCTACGAGCAGTACTTC,CASSLRQGELSYEQYF
-,TRBJ1-4,TRBV6-1,-,TGTGCCGCCCTTCCAGGTCTTGGTGAAAAACTGTTTTTT,CAALPGLGEKLFF
TRBD1,TRBJ2-7,TRBV27,-,TGTGCCAGCAGTTCGGGACAGGGGCCCTACGAGCAGTACTTC,CASSSGQGPYEQYF
-,TRBJ2-1,TRBV7-5,-,TGTGTCAGAAGCTTGGTGACAGGGGATTGGGACAATGAGCAGTTCTTC,CVRSLVTGDWDNEQFF
TRBD1,TRBJ1-2,TRBV6-1,-,TGTGCCAGCAGTGAACAGACAGGGGGAGCGGGCTACACCTTC,CASSEQTGGAGYTF
TRBD1,TRBJ2-5,TRBV6-1,-,TGTGCCAGCAGGGAGACAGGGGTCGAGACCCAGTACTTC,CASRETGVETQYF
-,TRBJ1-5,TRBV21-1,-,TGTGCCAGCAGCACCCGGACAGCGCTCTATCAGCCCCAGCATTTT,CASSTRTALYQPQHF